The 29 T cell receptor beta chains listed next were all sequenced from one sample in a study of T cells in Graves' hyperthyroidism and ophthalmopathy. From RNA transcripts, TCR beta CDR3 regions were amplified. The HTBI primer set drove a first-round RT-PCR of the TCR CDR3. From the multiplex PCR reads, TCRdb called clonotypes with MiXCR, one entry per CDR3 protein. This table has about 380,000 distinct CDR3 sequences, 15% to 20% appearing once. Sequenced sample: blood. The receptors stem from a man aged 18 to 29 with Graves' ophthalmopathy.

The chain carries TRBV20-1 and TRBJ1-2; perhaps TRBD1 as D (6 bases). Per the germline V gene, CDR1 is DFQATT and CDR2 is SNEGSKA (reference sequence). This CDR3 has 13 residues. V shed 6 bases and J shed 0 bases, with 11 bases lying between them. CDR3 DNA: TGCAGTGCCCGACGGGGGCCTAACTATGGCTACACCTTC. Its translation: CSARRGPNYGYTF.

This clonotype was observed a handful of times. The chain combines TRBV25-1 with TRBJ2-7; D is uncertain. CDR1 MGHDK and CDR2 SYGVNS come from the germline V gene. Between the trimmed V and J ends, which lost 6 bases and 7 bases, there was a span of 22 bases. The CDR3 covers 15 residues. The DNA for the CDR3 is TGTGCCAGCAGCCCCGAGTGGGCAGGCTCCTGGGAGCAGTACTTC. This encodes CASSPEWAGSWEQYF.

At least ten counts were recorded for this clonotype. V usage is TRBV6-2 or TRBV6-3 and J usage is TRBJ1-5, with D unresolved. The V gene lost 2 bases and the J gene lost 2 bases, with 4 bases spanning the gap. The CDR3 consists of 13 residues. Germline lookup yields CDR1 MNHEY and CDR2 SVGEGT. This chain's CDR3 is CASSYRGNQPQHF. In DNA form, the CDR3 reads TGTGCCAGCAGTTACCGGGGCAATCAGCCCCAGCATTTT.

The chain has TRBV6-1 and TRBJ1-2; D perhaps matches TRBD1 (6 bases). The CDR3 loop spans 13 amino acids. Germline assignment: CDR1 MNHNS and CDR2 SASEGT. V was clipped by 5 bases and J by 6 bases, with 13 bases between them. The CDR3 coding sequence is TGTGCCAGCAGTCCCTTAGGGGGGAATGGCTACACCTTC. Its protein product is CASSPLGGNGYTF.

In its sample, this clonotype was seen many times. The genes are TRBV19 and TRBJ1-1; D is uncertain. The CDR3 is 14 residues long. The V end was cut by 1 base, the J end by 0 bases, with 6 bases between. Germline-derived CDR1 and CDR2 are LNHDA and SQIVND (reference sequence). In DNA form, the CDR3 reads TGTGCCAGTAGTATAGTGGGCGTGAACACTGAAGCTTTCTTT. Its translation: CASSIVGVNTEAFF. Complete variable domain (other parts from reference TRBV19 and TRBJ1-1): DGGITQSPKYLFRKEGQNVTLSCEQNLNHDAMYWYRQDPGQGLRLIYYSQIVNDFQKGDIAEGYSVSREKKESFPLTVTSAQKNPTAFYLCASSIVGVNTEAFFGQGTRLTVV.

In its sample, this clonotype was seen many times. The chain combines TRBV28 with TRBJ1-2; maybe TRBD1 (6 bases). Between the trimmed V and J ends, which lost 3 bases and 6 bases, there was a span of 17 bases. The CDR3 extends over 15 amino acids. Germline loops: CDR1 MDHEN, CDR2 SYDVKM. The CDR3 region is CASSLPPRQGHGYTF. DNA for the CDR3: TGTGCCAGCAGTTTGCCCCCCCGTCAGGGGCATGGCTACACCTTC.

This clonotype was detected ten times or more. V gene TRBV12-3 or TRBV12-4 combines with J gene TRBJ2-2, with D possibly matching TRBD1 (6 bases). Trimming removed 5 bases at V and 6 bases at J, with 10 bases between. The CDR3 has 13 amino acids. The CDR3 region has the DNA TGTGCCAGCAGTGCACAGGGTCCCGGGGAGCTGTTTTTT. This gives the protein CASSAQGPGELFF.

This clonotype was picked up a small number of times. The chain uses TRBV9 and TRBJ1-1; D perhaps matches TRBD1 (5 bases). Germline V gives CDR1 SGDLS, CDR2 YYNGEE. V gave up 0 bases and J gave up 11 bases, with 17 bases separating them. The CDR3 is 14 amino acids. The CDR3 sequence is CASSVEGREEAAFF. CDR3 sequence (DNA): TGTGCCAGCAGCGTAGAGGGACGGGAGGAAGCGGCTTTCTTT.

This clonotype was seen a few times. CDR3 loop: CATLKGARLDCGRDIQYF. CDR3 in DNA: TGCGCCACCCTCAAGGGGGCCCGACTTGATTGTGGAAGGGACATTCAGTACTTC. The chain has TRBV5-1 and TRBJ2-4; 7 nucleotides agree with TRBD1. Trimming at V came to 9 bases and at J to 8 bases, leaving 26 bases not matched to a gene. CDR1 and CDR2 from the germline V gene are SGHRS and YFSETQ. The CDR3 is made up of 18 amino acids.

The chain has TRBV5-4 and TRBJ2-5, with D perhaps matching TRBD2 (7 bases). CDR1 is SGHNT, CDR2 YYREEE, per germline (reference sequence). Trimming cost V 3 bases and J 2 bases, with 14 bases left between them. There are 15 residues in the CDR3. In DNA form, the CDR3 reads TGTGCCAGCAGCTCCGTGGGGGGGGCTCAAGAGACCCAGTACTTC. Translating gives CASSSVGGAQETQYF.

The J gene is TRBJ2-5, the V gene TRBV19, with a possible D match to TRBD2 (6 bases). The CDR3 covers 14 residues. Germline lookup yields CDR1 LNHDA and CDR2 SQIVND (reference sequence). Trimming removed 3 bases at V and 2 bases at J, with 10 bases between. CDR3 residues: CASSMRAGQETQYF. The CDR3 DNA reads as TGTGCCAGTAGTATGAGGGCGGGACAAGAGACCCAGTACTTC.

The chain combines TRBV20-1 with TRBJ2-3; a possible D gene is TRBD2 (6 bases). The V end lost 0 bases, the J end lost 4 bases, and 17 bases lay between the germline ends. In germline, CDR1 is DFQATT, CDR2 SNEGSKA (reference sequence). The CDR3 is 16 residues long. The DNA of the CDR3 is TGCAGTGCTAGAGAGGGCGGGACTGAAAAACCAGATACGCAGTATTTT. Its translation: CSAREGGTEKPDTQYF.

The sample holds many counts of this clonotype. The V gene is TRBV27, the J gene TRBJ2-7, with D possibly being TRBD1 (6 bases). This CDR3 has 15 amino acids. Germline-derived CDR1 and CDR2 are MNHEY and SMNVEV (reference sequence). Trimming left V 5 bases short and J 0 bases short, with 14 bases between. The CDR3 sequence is CASSTGTHPSYEQYF. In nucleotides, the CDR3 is TGTGCCAGCAGTACCGGGACACACCCCTCCTACGAGCAGTACTTC.

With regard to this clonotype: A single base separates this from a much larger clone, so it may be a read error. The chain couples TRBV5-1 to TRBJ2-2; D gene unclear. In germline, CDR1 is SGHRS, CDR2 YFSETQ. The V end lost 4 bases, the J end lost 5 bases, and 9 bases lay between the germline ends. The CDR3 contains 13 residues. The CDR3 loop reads CASSPVSTGELFF. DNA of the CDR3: TGCGCCAGCAGCCCCGTGAGTACCGGGGAGCTGTTTTTT.

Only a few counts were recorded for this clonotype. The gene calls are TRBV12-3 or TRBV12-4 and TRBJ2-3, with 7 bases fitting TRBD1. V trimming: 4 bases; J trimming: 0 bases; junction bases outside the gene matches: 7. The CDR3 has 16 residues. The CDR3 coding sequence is TGTGCCAGCAGTTCACTCCGGGACAGTAGCACAGATACGCAGTATTTT. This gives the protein CASSSLRDSSTDTQYF.

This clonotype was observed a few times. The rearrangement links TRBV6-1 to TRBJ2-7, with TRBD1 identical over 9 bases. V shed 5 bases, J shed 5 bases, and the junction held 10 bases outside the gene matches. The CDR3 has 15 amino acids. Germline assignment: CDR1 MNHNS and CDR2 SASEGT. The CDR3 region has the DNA TGTGCCAGCAGTCCAACCCGGGACAGGGTTGACGAGCAGTACTTC. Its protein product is CASSPTRDRVDEQYF.

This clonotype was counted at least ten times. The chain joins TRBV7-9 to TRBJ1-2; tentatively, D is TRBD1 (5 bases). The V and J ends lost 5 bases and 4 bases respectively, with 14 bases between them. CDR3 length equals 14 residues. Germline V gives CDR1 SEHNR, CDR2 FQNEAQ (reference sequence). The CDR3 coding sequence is TGTGCCAGCAGCCCAGGGACGGTCGGCTATGGCTACACCTTC. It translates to CASSPGTVGYGYTF.

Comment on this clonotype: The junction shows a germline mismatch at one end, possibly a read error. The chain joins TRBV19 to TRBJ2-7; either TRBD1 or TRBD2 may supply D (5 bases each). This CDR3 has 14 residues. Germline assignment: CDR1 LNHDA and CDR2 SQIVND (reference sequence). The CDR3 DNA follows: TGTGCCAGTAGTATATCCGGGGCATCCTACGGGCAGTACTTC. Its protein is CASSISGASYGQYF.

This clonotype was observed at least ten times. The CDR3 DNA reads as TGCAGTGTTCCGACCGTGAACACTGAAGCTTTCTTT. This codes for CSVPTVNTEAFF. The genes are TRBV20-1 and TRBJ1-1, with no clear D. The CDR3 spans 12 residues. Trimming removed 7 bases at V and 0 bases at J, with 9 bases between. CDR1 and CDR2 from the germline V gene are DFQATT and SNEGSKA (reference sequence).

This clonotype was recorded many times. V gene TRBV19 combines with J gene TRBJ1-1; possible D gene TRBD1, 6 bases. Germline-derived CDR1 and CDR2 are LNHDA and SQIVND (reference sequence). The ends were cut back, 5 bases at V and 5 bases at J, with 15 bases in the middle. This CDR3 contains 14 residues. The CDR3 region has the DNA TGTGCCAGTAGTGCACAGGGTCGGGGGACTGAAGCTTTCTTT. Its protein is CASSAQGRGTEAFF.

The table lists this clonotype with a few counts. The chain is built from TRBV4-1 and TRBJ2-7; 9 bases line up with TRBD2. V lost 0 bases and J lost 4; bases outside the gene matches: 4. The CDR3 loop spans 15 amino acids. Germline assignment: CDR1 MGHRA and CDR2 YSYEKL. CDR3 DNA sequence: TGCGCCAGCAGCCAAGAATCGCGGGGGGGATACGAGCAGTACTTC. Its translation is CASSQESRGGYEQYF.

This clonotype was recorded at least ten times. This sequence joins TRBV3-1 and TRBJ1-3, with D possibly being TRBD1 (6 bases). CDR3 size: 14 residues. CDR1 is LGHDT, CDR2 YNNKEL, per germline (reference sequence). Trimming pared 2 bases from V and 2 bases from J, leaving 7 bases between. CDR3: CASSQNRAGNTIYF. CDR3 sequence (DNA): TGTGCCAGCAGCCAAAACAGGGCTGGAAACACCATATATTTT. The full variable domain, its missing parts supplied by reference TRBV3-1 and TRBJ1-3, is DTAVSQTPKYLVTQMGNDKSIKCEQNLGHDTMYWYKQDSKKFLKIMFSYNNKELIINETVPNRFSPKSPDKAHLNLHINSLELGDSAVYFCASSQNRAGNTIYFGEGSWLTVV.

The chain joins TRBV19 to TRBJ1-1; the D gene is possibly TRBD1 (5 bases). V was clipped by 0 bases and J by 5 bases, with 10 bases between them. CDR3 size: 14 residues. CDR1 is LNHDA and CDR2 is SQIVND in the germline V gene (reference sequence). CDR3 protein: CASSIDPPGTEAFF. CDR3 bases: TGTGCCAGTAGTATAGATCCCCCAGGGACTGAAGCTTTCTTT.

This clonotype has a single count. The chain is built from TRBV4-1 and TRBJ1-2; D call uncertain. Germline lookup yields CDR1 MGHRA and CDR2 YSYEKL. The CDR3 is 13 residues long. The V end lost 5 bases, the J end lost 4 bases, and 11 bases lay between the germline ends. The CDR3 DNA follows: TGCGCCAGCAGCAACCCGCGGGGCTATGGCTACACCTTC. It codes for CASSNPRGYGYTF.

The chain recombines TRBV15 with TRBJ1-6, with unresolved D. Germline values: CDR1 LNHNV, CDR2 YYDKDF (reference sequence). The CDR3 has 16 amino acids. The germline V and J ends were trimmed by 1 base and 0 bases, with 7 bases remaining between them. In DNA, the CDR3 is TGTGCCACCAGCAGAGGGAAGGGCTCCTATAATTCACCCCTCCACTTT. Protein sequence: CATSRGKGSYNSPLHF.

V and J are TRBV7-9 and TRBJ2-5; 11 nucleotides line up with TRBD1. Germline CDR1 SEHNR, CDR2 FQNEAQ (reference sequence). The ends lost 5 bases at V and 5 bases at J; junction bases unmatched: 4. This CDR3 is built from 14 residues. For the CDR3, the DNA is TGTGCCAGCAGCCGGACAGGGGGCCGGGAGACCCAGTACTTC. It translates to CASSRTGGRETQYF.

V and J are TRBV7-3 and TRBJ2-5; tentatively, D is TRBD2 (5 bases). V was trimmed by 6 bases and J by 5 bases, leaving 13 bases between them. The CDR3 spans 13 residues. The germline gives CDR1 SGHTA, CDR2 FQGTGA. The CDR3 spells CASRRDPGETQYF. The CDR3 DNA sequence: TGTGCCAGCAGACGAGATCCGGGGGAGACCCAGTACTTC.

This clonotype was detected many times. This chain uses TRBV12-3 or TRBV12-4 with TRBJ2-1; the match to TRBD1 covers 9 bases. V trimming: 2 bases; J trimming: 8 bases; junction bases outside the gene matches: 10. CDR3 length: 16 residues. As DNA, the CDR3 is TGTGCCAGCAGTTTAAGGCGGCGACAGGGGGGGGATGAGCAGTTCTTC. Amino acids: CASSLRRRQGGDEQFF.

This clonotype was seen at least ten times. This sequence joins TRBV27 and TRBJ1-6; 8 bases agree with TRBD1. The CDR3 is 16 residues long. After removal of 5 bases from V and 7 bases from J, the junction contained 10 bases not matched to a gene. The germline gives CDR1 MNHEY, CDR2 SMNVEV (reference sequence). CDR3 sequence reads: CASSPLDRAGNSPLHF. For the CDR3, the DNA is TGTGCCAGCAGTCCATTGGACAGGGCGGGGAATTCACCCCTCCACTTT.